This T cell receptor beta chain was captured by sequencing in a study of shared clonotypes between healthy human individuals. The data were produced by immunoSEQ multiplex PCR, yet TCRdb's version contains in-frame clones alone and is incomplete. The table shows millions of clones, with around 96% occurring only once. Terminally differentiated effector memory CD45RA+ cells were excluded from the naive CD8 cells, which were CD45RO-negative and positively selected for CCR7. The length of the CDR3 is 14 residues. V lost 5 bases to trimming and J lost 4 bases; unmatched junction nucleotides: 4. The germline gives CDR1 LNHNV, CDR2 YYDKDF (reference sequence).

The J gene is TRBJ2-1, the V gene TRBV15; 8 bases align to TRBD2. What was sequenced was naive CD8+ T cells sorted from blood. This sequence was found in a man between 18 and 29 years old in good health. CDR3 protein: CATSVGGEYNEQFF. CDR3 coding DNA: TGTGCCACCAGCGTCGGGGGGGAATACAATGAGCAGTTCTTC.